These 19 T cell receptor beta chains originate from one sample sequenced in a study of identical twins. TCRdb re-derived calls from the 5' RACE reads in MiXCR, one entry per CDR3 protein. The data contain around 690,000 distinct CDR3 sequences, roughly 20% of them singletons. The sample also formed part of further work on T cells expressing NK-cell markers.

The sample was PBMCs. The receptors shown here come from a woman aged 18-30 years in good health.

This clonotype showed up just a few times. The chain combines TRBV10-3 with TRBJ2-6; D is ambiguous. This CDR3 comprises 17 residues. Trimming cost V 0 bases and J 0 bases, with 9 bases left between them. Germline V gene data show CDR1 as ENHRY and CDR2 as SYGVKD. CDR3 residues: CAISESTQLSGANVLTF. CDR3 nucleotide sequence: TGTGCCATCAGTGAGTCTACACAACTCTCTGGGGCCAACGTCCTGACTTTC.

CDR3 DNA: TGCGCCAGCAGCCGGGTCCGGTCCTGGTACTACGAGCAGTACTTC. Amino acids: CASSRVRSWYYEQYF. The chain combines TRBV4-3 with TRBJ2-7, with D unresolved. Germline loops: CDR1 LGHNA, CDR2 YSLEER. V gave up 4 bases and J gave up 3 bases, with 16 bases separating them. There are 15 residues in the CDR3.

V is TRBV20-1 and J is TRBJ1-1; D not resolved. The CDR3 spans 13 residues. The V end was cut by 6 bases, the J end by 5 bases, with 16 bases between. Germline assignment: CDR1 DFQATT and CDR2 SNEGSKA (reference sequence). CDR3 amino acids: CSALSWSRTEAFF. The CDR3 region has the DNA TGCAGTGCCTTGAGCTGGAGCCGTACTGAAGCTTTCTTT.

This sequence joins TRBV20-1 and TRBJ2-7; unclear D gene. V lost 6 bases and J 0 bases, leaving 18 bases between the germline ends. This CDR3 region has 15 residues. Germline loops: CDR1 DFQATT, CDR2 SNEGSKA (reference sequence). The CDR3 sequence: CSAAINSVSSYEQYF. The CDR3, as DNA: TGCAGTGCAGCTATTAACAGCGTTAGCTCCTACGAGCAGTACTTC.

This clonotype came up a few times. This sequence joins TRBV20-1 and TRBJ2-1; a possible D gene is TRBD2 (7 bases). V gave up 3 bases and J gave up 8 bases, with 17 bases separating them. The germline CDR1 and CDR2 sequences are DFQATT and SNEGSKA (reference sequence). CDR3 size: 14 residues. The CDR3 sequence is CSASKGGPLDEQFF. In nucleotides, the CDR3 is TGCAGTGCTAGCAAGGGGGGGCCCCTGGATGAGCAGTTCTTC.

The table lists this clonotype with a few counts. The V gene is TRBV12-3 or TRBV12-4, the J gene TRBJ2-2; D unclear. The V end lost 5 bases, the J end lost 1 base, and 11 bases lay between the germline ends. CDR3 length equals 15 residues. The CDR3 nucleotides read TGTGCCAGCAGTATTGTTCTGGTGAACACCGGGGAGCTGTTTTTT. It translates to CASSIVLVNTGELFF.

This clonotype was counted only a few times. V gene TRBV5-6 combines with J gene TRBJ2-1; the D is unclear. Trimming shortened V by 2 bases and J by 8 bases, and 11 bases separated the two germline ends. Germline-derived CDR1 and CDR2 are SGHDT and YYEEEE. CDR3 size: 13 residues. CDR3 in amino acids: CASSFGESYEQFF. CDR3 in DNA: TGTGCCAGCAGCTTCGGTGAGAGCTATGAGCAGTTCTTC.

This clonotype occurred a few times. V gene TRBV29-1 combines with J gene TRBJ2-1; D is unclear. V dropped 3 bases and J dropped 0 bases, with 9 bases sitting between them. This CDR3 contains 14 residues. Germline assignment: CDR1 SQVTM and CDR2 ANQGSEA. Here the CDR3 DNA reads TGCAGCGTTGATACCCGGAGCTCCTACAATGAGCAGTTCTTC. It encodes CSVDTRSSYNEQFF.

This clonotype was counted between two and nine times. The chain joins TRBV29-1 to TRBJ2-7; D tentatively reads TRBD1 or TRBD2 (5 bases each). The V end was cut by 4 bases, the J end by 2 bases, with 24 bases between. CDR3 length: 17 residues. CDR1 is SQVTM, CDR2 ANQGSEA, per germline. DNA of the CDR3: TGCAGCGTTGGAACAGGAACGGGGACCCAGCGCCCCTACGAGCAGTACTTC. It specifies CSVGTGTGTQRPYEQYF.

The sample holds a few counts of this clonotype. This chain uses TRBV20-1 with TRBJ2-3; D may be TRBD2 (5 bases). In germline, CDR1 is DFQATT, CDR2 SNEGSKA (reference sequence). Deletions cut 6 bases from V and 4 bases from J, with 14 bases between. The CDR3 loop spans 13 amino acids. The CDR3 loop reads CSAQDSSADTQYF. The CDR3 DNA sequence: TGCAGTGCCCAGGACTCCTCCGCAGATACGCAGTATTTT.

The chain combines TRBV20-1 with TRBJ2-1; tentative D call: TRBD1 (6 bases). This CDR3 has 16 residues. The germline V gene encodes CDR1 DFQATT and CDR2 SNEGSKA (reference sequence). Trimming stripped 6 bases from V and 0 bases from J, with 18 bases between. This CDR3 is CSALNRGSSSYNEQFF. As DNA, the CDR3 is TGCAGTGCCCTTAATAGGGGGTCGAGCTCCTACAATGAGCAGTTCTTC.

This clonotype has a handful of counts. J is TRBJ1-1 and V is TRBV5-1; possible D gene TRBD1, 5 bases. This CDR3 contains 13 residues. V lost 4 bases and J 3 bases, leaving 10 bases between the germline ends. Germline assignment: CDR1 SGHRS and CDR2 YFSETQ. CDR3 sequence (DNA): TGCGCCAGCAGCCACCAGGGTTACACTGAAGCTTTCTTT. Translation gives CASSHQGYTEAFF.

The chain recombines TRBV20-1 with TRBJ2-7; 8 positions match TRBD1. The CDR3 length is 15 residues. Germline V lookup: CDR1 DFQATT, CDR2 SNEGSKA (reference sequence). Trimming cost V 6 bases and J 2 bases; bases outside gene matches: 12. CDR3 loop: CSAPRGGTGAYEQYF. The DNA of the CDR3 is TGCAGTGCCCCACGAGGCGGGACAGGCGCCTACGAGCAGTACTTC.

This sequence joins TRBV10-3 and TRBJ2-2; D might be TRBD2 (5 bases). Germline V gene data show CDR1 as ENHRY and CDR2 as SYGVKD. The CDR3 extends over 15 amino acids. The germline V and J ends were trimmed by 8 bases and 1 base, with 14 bases remaining between them. The CDR3 region is CAIPREDLNTGELFF. CDR3 nucleotide sequence: TGTGCCATCCCAAGAGAGGACTTGAACACCGGGGAGCTGTTTTTT.

This clonotype has more than one count but fewer than ten. The chain carries TRBV5-1 and TRBJ2-4; TRBD1 matches at 9 bases. V lost 2 bases, J lost 0 bases, and 9 bases stayed unmatched. This CDR3 has 18 amino acids. From germline, CDR1 is SGHRS and CDR2 YFSETQ. This CDR3 is CASSFSGTGPLAKNIQYF. The CDR3 nucleotides read TGCGCCAGCAGCTTTTCCGGGACAGGGCCCTTAGCCAAAAACATTCAGTACTTC.

This clonotype has just a few counts. The genes are TRBV6-2 or TRBV6-3 and TRBJ1-2; tentative D call: TRBD1 (5 bases). V was pared by 6 bases and J by 5 bases, with 13 bases between. CDR1 is MNHEY, CDR2 SVGEGT, per germline. CDR3 length: 13 residues. The CDR3 reads CASSRIGTYGYTF. The CDR3 DNA sequence: TGTGCCAGCAGCCGGATTGGGACTTATGGCTACACCTTC.

This clonotype was recorded a few times. This chain uses TRBV20-1 with TRBJ2-3, with 7 nucleotides matching TRBD2. The CDR3 consists of 15 residues. The germline gives CDR1 DFQATT, CDR2 SNEGSKA (reference sequence). V was clipped by 5 bases and J by 1 base; unmatched bases: 9. CDR3 protein: CSAVRDYYGTDTQYF. CDR3 sequence (DNA): TGCAGTGCTGTCCGGGACTACTACGGCACAGATACGCAGTATTTT.

V is TRBV29-1 and J is TRBJ2-7; D gene ambiguous. Germline V CDR1 and CDR2: SQVTM, ANQGSEA. The CDR3 is made up of 12 amino acids. V was trimmed by 7 bases and J by 6 bases, leaving 16 bases between them. In nucleotides, the CDR3 is TGCAGCGACCGGACCCTTGGCGGCGAGCAGTACTTC. This sequence encodes CSDRTLGGEQYF.

This clonotype was picked up a small number of times. The rearrangement links TRBV20-1 to TRBJ2-7; 7 bases match TRBD1. This CDR3 has 17 amino acids. Per the germline V gene, CDR1 is DFQATT and CDR2 is SNEGSKA (reference sequence). V shed 0 bases and J 0 bases; nucleotides not matched to a gene: 11. The CDR3 DNA follows: TGCAGTGCTAGAGATGGCAGGGGGTCTGTTTACTCCTACGAGCAGTACTTC. This encodes CSARDGRGSVYSYEQYF.